This TCR beta chain was recovered during a study of graft-versus-host responses after intestinal transplantation. Study-wide context: Anti-thymocyte globulin was used for induction in all recipients, who then took tacrolimus and steroids for 3 to 4 years.

TCRdb keeps only in-frame clones here, not all; method: immunoSEQ multiplex PCR. Of 20,000 to 30,000 clones detected, 83% appear once; the ten largest clones hold approximately 1.2%. Remarks on this clone: The antigen is not known.

Trimming shortened V by 6 bases and J by 2 bases, and 17 bases separated the two germline ends. The CDR3 runs 15 residues. CDR1 is MDHEN, CDR2 SYDVKM, per germline. Study outcomes and limitations: An association linked early post-transplant HvG declines with peak circulating GvH clone levels. Elevated graft-versus-host to host-versus-graft clonal ratios in allografts were recorded for patients with graft-donor T cell macrochimerism. Recipient marrow harbored GvH clones, some of which surfaced first in ileum or blood.

This TCR came from a human patient who received an intestinal transplant, so some T cells may come from the graft donor. This chain links TRBV28 with TRBJ2-7; TRBD2 is a possible D gene (6 bases). Specimen: PBMCs, collected approximately four weeks after intestinal transplant. For the CDR3, the DNA is TGTGCCAGCAGCTATTTAGCGGAGTATACCTACGAGCAGTACTTC. Its protein product is CASSYLAEYTYEQYF.